A single sample gave rise to the 14 T cell receptor beta chains below, sequenced in a study of control samples from healthy donors and cancer patients. TCRdb keeps only in-frame clones here, not all; method: immunoSEQ multiplex PCR. The sample lists 90,000 to 120,000 clones; about 80% were seen once. What was sequenced was blood. These receptors originate from a man younger than 35 in good health.

This chain uses TRBV27 with TRBJ2-3, with no clear D. Germline values: CDR1 MNHEY, CDR2 SMNVEV (reference sequence). The length of the CDR3 is 12 residues. With 5 bases removed from V and 1 base from J, the gap between germline ends came to 4 bases. The CDR3 here is CASSPGTDTQYF. DNA for the CDR3: TGTGCCAGCAGTCCGGGCACAGATACGCAGTATTTT.

V is TRBV3-1 (or the pseudogene TRBV3-2) and J is TRBJ1-6; D is unresolved. There are 12 residues in the CDR3. CDR1 and CDR2 (germline): LGHDT, YNNKEL (reference sequence). Trimming removed 4 bases at V and 7 bases at J, with 5 bases between. The CDR3 sequence is CASSLPNSPLHF. CDR3 DNA: TGTGCCAGCAGCCTACCCAATTCACCCCTCCACTTT.

The rearrangement uses TRBV7-8 and TRBJ1-4, with D uncertain. Deletions cut 1 base from V and 3 bases from J, with 9 bases between. Germline V gene data show CDR1 as SGHVS and CDR2 as FQNEAQ. This CDR3 has 15 residues. Here the CDR3 DNA reads TGTGCCAGCAGCTTAGGACCAGGAGCTAATGAAAAACTGTTTTTT. Translating it yields CASSLGPGANEKLFF.

This clone was recorded a few times. The V gene is TRBV5-1, the J gene TRBJ2-1; 8 bases match TRBD2. Per the germline V gene, CDR1 is SGHRS and CDR2 is YFSETQ. J was trimmed by 2 bases and V by 3 bases; bases with no gene match: 13. This CDR3 contains 18 residues. CDR3 region: CASSYGRLSGDTYNEQFF. The CDR3 coding sequence is TGCGCCAGCAGCTATGGCCGTCTTAGCGGGGACACCTACAATGAGCAGTTCTTC.

This clone appeared once. This chain uses TRBV4-2 with TRBJ2-5; 8 bases map to TRBD2. This CDR3 region has 17 residues. V lost 0 bases and J lost 4; bases outside the gene matches: 10. Germline assignment: CDR1 LGHNA and CDR2 YNFKEQ. In DNA, the CDR3 is TGTGCCAGCAGCCAAGAGGGGGCGGGGGGCCCCCTAGAGACCCAGTACTTC. Amino acid sequence: CASSQEGAGGPLETQYF.

V gene TRBV7-2 combines with J gene TRBJ2-4; D is unresolved. Trimming took off 6 bases at V and 1 base at J, with 10 bases between the two ends. The CDR3 runs to 14 residues. CDR1 is SGHTA and CDR2 is FQGNSA in the germline V gene. Written as DNA, the CDR3 is TGTGCCAGCAGTACCACCTGGGCCAAAAACATTCAGTACTTC. Translated, it gives CASSTTWAKNIQYF.

This rearrangement joins TRBV6-5 to TRBJ1-1, with D hard to call. Germline V gives CDR1 MNHEY, CDR2 SVGAGI. V was clipped by 7 bases and J by 0 bases, with 9 bases between them. This CDR3 is 13 amino acids long. The CDR3 bases are TGTGCCAGCATGGGCCCCATGAACACTGAAGCTTTCTTT. This translates into CASMGPMNTEAFF.

This chain links TRBV6-5 with TRBJ1-2; D might be TRBD1 (5 bases). The germline CDR1 and CDR2 sequences are MNHEY and SVGAGI. The V end was cut by 8 bases, the J end by 3 bases, with 13 bases between. There are 13 residues in the CDR3. CDR3 region: CASQGARDYGYTF. Here the CDR3 DNA reads TGTGCCAGCCAAGGGGCTCGGGACTATGGCTACACCTTC.

The V and J genes are TRBV5-8 and TRBJ1-3; 9 nucleotides line up with TRBD1. CDR1 SGHTS and CDR2 YDEGEE come from the germline V gene. The CDR3 extends over 16 amino acids. The V segment lost 0 bases and the J segment 2 bases; nucleotides outside the gene matches: 3. CDR3 sequence reads: CASSLVGTGTGNTIYF. In DNA, the CDR3 is TGTGCCAGCAGCTTGGTAGGGACAGGGACTGGAAACACCATATATTTT.

This chain links TRBV14 with TRBJ1-1; 8 nucleotides agree with TRBD1. The V segment lost 3 bases and the J segment 3 bases; nucleotides outside the gene matches: 3. Germline V CDR1 and CDR2: SGHDN, FVKESK. The CDR3 consists of 14 residues. CDR3 bases: TGTGCCAGCAGCCACAGGGGGCAGGACACTGAAGCTTTCTTT. Its translation is CASSHRGQDTEAFF.

This chain connects TRBV7-9 to TRBJ1-3; D is ambiguous. The CDR3 contains 13 residues. CDR1 and CDR2 from the germline V gene are SEHNR and FQNEAQ (reference sequence). Trimming removed 1 base from V and 8 bases from J, with 9 bases in between. DNA of the CDR3: TGTGCCAGCAGCTTAGGGACGCGGGACACCATATATTTT. Translation gives CASSLGTRDTIYF.

This clone was observed a few times. This rearrangement joins TRBV6-5 to TRBJ1-5; D call uncertain. The CDR3 is made up of 12 amino acids. V was trimmed by 6 bases and J by 3 bases, leaving 6 bases between them. The V gene's germline CDR1 is MNHEY and CDR2 SVGAGI. The CDR3 region is CASRQNNQPQHF. The CDR3 coding sequence is TGTGCCAGCAGACAGAACAATCAGCCCCAGCATTTT.

A remark on this clone: Other DNA sequences in the same sample also yield this CDR3. The chain links TRBV5-1 to TRBJ2-3; no reliable D call. V lost 0 bases and J 0 bases, leaving 5 bases between the germline ends. The CDR3 spans 14 residues. CDR1 SGHRS and CDR2 YFSETQ come from the germline V gene. The CDR3 sequence: CASSLEGSTDTQYF. The CDR3 coding sequence is TGCGCCAGCAGCTTGGAGGGCAGCACAGATACGCAGTATTTT.

The chain joins TRBV6-1 to TRBJ1-1, with D possibly matching TRBD1 (5 bases). V lost 1 base and J lost 4, with 16 bases in between. CDR3 length equals 16 residues. In germline, CDR1 is MNHNS, CDR2 SASEGT. The CDR3 nucleotides are TGTGCCAGCAGTGAAGAAGTTGGGACTCCAGGCACTGAAGCTTTCTTT. It specifies CASSEEVGTPGTEAFF.